Below, 9 T cell receptor beta chains from the same sample are listed, as sequenced in a study of T cell responses to AZD1222 COVID-19 vaccine. Assay: immunoSEQ multiplex PCR; the TCRdb copy retains only in-frame clones and omits some. The sample yields some 140,000 clones, about 88% seen once. The material sequenced was peripheral blood, taken on day 0 of AZD1222 vaccination. These receptors were taken from an adult in good health.

The chain is built from TRBV28 and TRBJ1-2; D not resolved. The germline gives CDR1 MDHEN, CDR2 SYDVKM. With 2 bases removed from V and 4 bases from J, the gap between germline ends came to 14 bases. The CDR3 covers 15 residues. Here the CDR3 DNA reads TGTGCCAGCAGTTTAGGAGGGATGCTAGGCTATGGCTACACCTTC. Protein product: CASSLGGMLGYGYTF.

CDR3 coding DNA: TGTGCCAGCAGCTTATCGGGTAGGGCCACTGAAGCTTTCTTT. Amino acids: CASSLSGRATEAFF. The gene calls are TRBV7-2 and TRBJ1-1; D remains ambiguous. The germline V and J ends were trimmed by 2 bases and 4 bases, with 11 bases remaining between them. Germline CDR1 and CDR2: SGHTA and FQGNSA. The CDR3 contains 14 residues.

The rearrangement uses TRBV30 and TRBJ1-1, with D possibly matching TRBD1 (5 bases). CDR1 and CDR2 (germline): GTSNPN, SVGIG (reference sequence). V was clipped by 4 bases and J by 5 bases, with 17 bases between them. This CDR3 is built from 14 residues. CDR3 nucleotide sequence: TGTGCCTGGAAAGGGGACCACGGACGAACTGAAGCTTTCTTT. Translating gives CAWKGDHGRTEAFF.

The chain couples TRBV20-1 to TRBJ1-2, with D uncertain. Trimming left V 3 bases short and J 3 bases short, with 11 bases between. The CDR3 has 13 amino acids. Per the germline V gene, CDR1 is DFQATT and CDR2 is SNEGSKA (reference sequence). As DNA, the CDR3 is TGCAGTGCTAGTGCCGGCAGCCACTATGGCTACACCTTC. Amino acids: CSASAGSHYGYTF.

The CDR3 DNA sequence: TGTGCCAGCAGCTTAGCCGGGACATTGGGCATTCAGTACTTC. It specifies CASSLAGTLGIQYF. The chain joins TRBV7-2 to TRBJ2-4; possibly TRBD1 for D (6 bases). V gave up 0 bases and J gave up 9 bases, with 12 bases separating them. Per the germline V gene, CDR1 is SGHTA and CDR2 is FQGNSA. This CDR3 comprises 14 residues.

V gene TRBV7-8 combines with J gene TRBJ1-2; tentative D call: TRBD1 (5 bases). Germline V gives CDR1 SGHVS, CDR2 FQNEAQ. The CDR3 consists of 14 residues. Trimming took 3 bases from V and 7 from J, leaving 15 bases between them. The CDR3 sequence: CASSLEGQPAGYTF. DNA of the CDR3: TGTGCCAGCAGCTTGGAAGGACAACCGGCTGGCTACACCTTC. Using reference TRBV7-8 and TRBJ1-2 for the parts outside the CDR3, the full variable domain is GAGVSQSPRYKVAKRGQDVALRCDPISGHVSLFWYQQALGQGPEFLTYFQNEAQLDKSGLPSDRFFAERPEGSVSTLKIQRTQQEDSAVYLCASSLEGQPAGYTFGSGTRLTVV.

The rearrangement uses TRBV2 and TRBJ2-3; TRBD2 matches at 8 bases. Germline V gene data show CDR1 as SNHLY and CDR2 as FYNNEI. The CDR3 consists of 15 residues. The J segment lost 0 bases and the V segment lost 4 bases, leaving 3 bases of the junction unmatched. The CDR3 loop is CASSVGGGSTDTQYF. In DNA, the CDR3 is TGTGCCAGCAGTGTGGGCGGGGGGAGCACAGATACGCAGTATTTT. The full variable domain, rest sourced from reference TRBV2 and TRBJ2-3, is EPEVTQTPSHQVTQMGQEVILRCVPISNHLYFYWYRQILGQKVEFLVSFYNNEISEKSEIFDDQFSVERPDGSNFTLKIRSTKLEDSAMYFCASSVGGGSTDTQYFGPGTRLTVL.

The rearrangement joins TRBV6-4 to TRBJ1-2, with TRBD1 matching 12 bases. There are 16 residues in the CDR3. V was clipped by 0 bases and J by 6 bases; unmatched bases: 5. CDR1 and CDR2 (germline): MRHNA, SNTAGT. CDR3 sequence (DNA): TGTGCCAGCAGTGACTCCGGGACAGGGGGCCGACATGGCTACACCTTC. Encoded protein: CASSDSGTGGRHGYTF.

The chain couples TRBV9 to TRBJ2-7; possibly TRBD2 for D (5 bases). CDR1 is SGDLS, CDR2 YYNGEE, per germline. The ends were cut back, 3 bases at V and 0 bases at J, with 10 bases in the middle. This CDR3 spans 14 amino acids. This chain's CDR3 is CASSEDSYSYEQYF. The CDR3 coding sequence is TGTGCCAGCAGCGAGGACTCTTACTCCTACGAGCAGTACTTC.